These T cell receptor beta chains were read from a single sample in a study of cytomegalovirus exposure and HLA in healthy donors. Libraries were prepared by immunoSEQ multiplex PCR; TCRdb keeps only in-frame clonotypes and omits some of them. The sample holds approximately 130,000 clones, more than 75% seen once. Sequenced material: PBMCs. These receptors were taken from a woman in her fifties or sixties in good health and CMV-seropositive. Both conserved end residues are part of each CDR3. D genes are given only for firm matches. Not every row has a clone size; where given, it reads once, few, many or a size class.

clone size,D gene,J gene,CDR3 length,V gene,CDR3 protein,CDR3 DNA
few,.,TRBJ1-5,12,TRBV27,CASSSQNQPQHF,TGTGCCAGCAGTTCCCAGAATCAGCCCCAGCATTTT
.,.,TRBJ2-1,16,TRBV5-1,CASSFGDFSPYNEQFF,TGCGCCAGCAGCTTCGGGGACTTCTCCCCCTACAATGAGCAGTTCTTC
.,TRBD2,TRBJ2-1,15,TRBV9,CASSFSGSSYNEQFF,TGTGCCAGCAGCTTTAGCGGGAGTAGCTACAATGAGCAGTTCTTC
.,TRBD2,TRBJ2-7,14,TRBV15,CATSLGLAAYEQYF,TGTGCCACCAGCTTGGGACTAGCTGCCTACGAGCAGTACTTC
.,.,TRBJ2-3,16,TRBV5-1,CASSSQVGPSTDTQYF,TGCGCCAGCAGCTCCCAGGTGGGCCCTAGCACAGATACGCAGTATTTT
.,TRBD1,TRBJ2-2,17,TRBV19,CASTRDRGQSFTGELFF,TGTGCCAGTACCCGGGACAGGGGCCAATCCTTCACCGGGGAGCTGTTTTTT
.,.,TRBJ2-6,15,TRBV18,CASSELFSGANVLTF,TGTGCCAGCTCAGAACTGTTCTCTGGGGCCAACGTCCTGACTTTC
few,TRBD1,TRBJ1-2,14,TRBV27,CASRVNRGSYGYTF,TGTGCCAGCAGAGTAAACAGGGGCTCCTATGGCTACACCTTC
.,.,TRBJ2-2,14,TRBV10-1,CASSDRDVTGELFF,TGCGCCAGCAGTGACCGGGATGTCACCGGGGAGCTGTTTTTT
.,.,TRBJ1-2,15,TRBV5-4,CASSLTGRANYGYTF,TGTGCCAGCAGTCTTACAGGGAGGGCTAACTATGGCTACACCTTC
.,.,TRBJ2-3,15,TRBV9,CASIGAESISYTQYF,TGTGCCAGCATCGGAGCGGAGTCGATATCCTATACGCAGTATTTT
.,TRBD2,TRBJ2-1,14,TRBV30,CAWTVAGLDNEQFF,TGTGCCTGGACGGTAGCGGGATTAGACAATGAGCAGTTCTTC
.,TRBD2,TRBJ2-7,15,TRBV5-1,CASSWGLALPYEQYF,TGCGCCAGCAGCTGGGGACTAGCGCTTCCCTACGAGCAGTACTTC
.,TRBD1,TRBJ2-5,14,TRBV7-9,CASSSGQGFETQYF,TGTGCCAGCAGCTCCGGACAGGGTTTTGAGACCCAGTACTTC
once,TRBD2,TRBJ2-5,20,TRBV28,CASSSPTGTSARWSGETQYF,TGTGCCAGCAGTTCGCCTACCGGGACTAGCGCTAGATGGTCCGGGGAGACCCAGTACTTC
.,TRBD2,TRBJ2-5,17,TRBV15,CATSRAGLAGGQETQYF,TGTGCCACCAGCAGAGCCGGACTAGCGGGGGGGCAAGAGACCCAGTACTTC
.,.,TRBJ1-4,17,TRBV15,CATSSHVYIQRGEKLFF,TGTGCCACCAGCAGCCACGTCTATATTCAACGGGGGGAAAAACTGTTTTTT
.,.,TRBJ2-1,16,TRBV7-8,CASSLGGPGSYNEQFF,TGTGCCAGCAGCTTAGGTGGGCCAGGGTCCTACAATGAGCAGTTCTTC
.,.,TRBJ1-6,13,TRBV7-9,CASSVGGDSPLHF,TGTGCCAGCAGCGTAGGGGGGGATTCACCCCTCCACTTT
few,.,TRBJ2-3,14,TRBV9,CASTRTGLTDTQYF,TGTGCCAGCACTCGAACAGGGCTCACAGATACGCAGTATTTT
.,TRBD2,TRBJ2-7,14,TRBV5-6,CASSLPLAGAEQYF,TGTGCCAGCAGCTTGCCACTAGCGGGGGCCGAGCAGTACTTC
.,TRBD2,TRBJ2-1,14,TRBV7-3,CASSLDRLANEQFF,TGTGCCAGCAGCTTAGATAGACTAGCCAATGAGCAGTTCTTC
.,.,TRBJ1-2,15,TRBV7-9,CASSNPGSGGYGYTF,TGTGCCAGCAGCAATCCGGGATCGGGCGGCTACGGCTACACCTTC
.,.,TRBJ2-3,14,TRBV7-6,CASSPGLSPDTQYF,TGTGCCAGCAGCCCAGGACTATCCCCAGATACGCAGTATTTT
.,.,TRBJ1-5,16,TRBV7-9,CASSLARGKGNQPQHF,TGTGCCAGCAGCTTAGCTAGGGGAAAAGGAAATCAGCCCCAGCATTTT
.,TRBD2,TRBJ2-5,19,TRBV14,CASSQDSSLAGGVQETQYF,TGTGCCAGCAGCCAAGACTCTTCGTTAGCGGGGGGGGTACAAGAGACCCAGTACTTC
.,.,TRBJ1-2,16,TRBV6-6,CASSYTEAIFNYGYTF,TGTGCCAGCAGTTACACCGAGGCCATTTTTAACTATGGCTACACCTTC
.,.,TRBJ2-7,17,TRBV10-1,CASSESTDGGEHYEQYF,TGCGCCAGCAGTGAGTCGACCGACGGCGGGGAACACTACGAGCAGTACTTC
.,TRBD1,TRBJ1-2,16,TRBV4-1,CASSQGTGDLLYGYTF,TGCGCCAGCAGCCAGGGGACAGGGGACCTTCTTTATGGCTACACCTTC
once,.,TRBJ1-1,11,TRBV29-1,CSVDPGLEAFF,TGCAGCGTTGACCCGGGGTTGGAAGCTTTCTTT
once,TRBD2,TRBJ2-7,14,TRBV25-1,CASSGTSDTYEQYF,TGTGCCAGCAGTGGGACTAGCGATACCTACGAGCAGTACTTC
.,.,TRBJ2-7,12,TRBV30,CAWSRDFDEQYF,TGTGCCTGGAGCCGGGACTTCGACGAGCAGTACTTC
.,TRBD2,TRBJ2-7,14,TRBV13,CASTLSGASYEQYF,TGTGCCAGCACCTTAAGCGGGGCCTCCTACGAGCAGTACTTC
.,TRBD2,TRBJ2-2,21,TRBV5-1,CASSASGGKLAGAGSAGELFF,TGCGCCAGCAGCGCCTCAGGGGGCAAACTAGCGGGAGCGGGGAGCGCCGGGGAGCTGTTTTTT
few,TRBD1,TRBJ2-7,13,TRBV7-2,CASSPTGPYEQYF,TGTGCCAGCAGCCCGACAGGGCCCTACGAGCAGTACTTC
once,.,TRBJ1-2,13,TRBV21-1,CASSKAGNYGYTF,TGTGCCAGCAGCAAGGCGGGGAACTATGGCTACACCTTC
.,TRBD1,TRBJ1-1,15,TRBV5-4,CASSLGGTGGTEAFF,TGTGCCAGCAGCTTGGGGGGGACAGGGGGGACTGAAGCTTTCTTT
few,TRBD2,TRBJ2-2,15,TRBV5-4,CASSLAGGDTGELFF,TGTGCCAGCAGCCTAGCGGGGGGAGACACCGGGGAGCTGTTTTTT
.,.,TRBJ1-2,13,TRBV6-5,CASGPRGNYGYTF,TGTGCCAGCGGCCCCAGGGGAAACTATGGCTACACCTTC
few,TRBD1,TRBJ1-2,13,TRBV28,CASSAGQGYGYTF,TGTGCCAGCAGTGCGGGACAGGGGTATGGCTACACCTTC
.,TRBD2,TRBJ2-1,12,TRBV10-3,CAISEALAVQFF,TGTGCCATCAGTGAGGCCCTAGCGGTGCAGTTCTTC
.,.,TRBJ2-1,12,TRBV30,CAWRTSSNEQFF,TGTGCCTGGCGTACTAGCTCGAATGAGCAGTTCTTC
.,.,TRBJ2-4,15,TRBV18,CASSAAALAKNIQYF,TGTGCCAGCTCAGCGGCTGCTCTAGCCAAAAACATTCAGTACTTC
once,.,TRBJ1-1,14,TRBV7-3,CASSFDGDHTEAFF,TGTGCCAGCAGCTTCGACGGGGATCACACTGAAGCTTTCTTT
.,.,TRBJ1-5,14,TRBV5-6,CASSLKDSEKPQHF,TGTGCCAGCAGCTTGAAAGACTCCGAAAAGCCCCAGCATTTT
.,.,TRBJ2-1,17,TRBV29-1,CSVEVIVGRGQGDEQFF,TGCAGCGTTGAAGTAATCGTAGGCAGGGGCCAAGGGGATGAGCAGTTCTTC
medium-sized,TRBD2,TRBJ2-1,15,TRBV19,CASSIGTSAYNEQFF,TGTGCCAGTAGTATTGGGACTAGCGCCTACAATGAGCAGTTCTTC
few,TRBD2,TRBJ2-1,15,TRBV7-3,CASSLTAGVRNEQFF,TGTGCCAGCAGCTTAACAGCGGGAGTAAGGAATGAGCAGTTCTTC
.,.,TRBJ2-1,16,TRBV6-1,CASSESPDNSYNEQFF,TGTGCCAGCAGTGAATCCCCCGACAACTCCTACAATGAGCAGTTCTTC
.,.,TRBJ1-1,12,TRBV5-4,CASSVMNTEAFF,TGTGCCAGCAGCGTAATGAACACTGAAGCTTTCTTT
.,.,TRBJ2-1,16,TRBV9,CASSVAYGRGENEQFF,TGTGCCAGCAGCGTAGCTTATGGCAGGGGAGAAAATGAGCAGTTCTTC
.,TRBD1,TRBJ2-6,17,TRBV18,CASSRGQGATGANVLTF,TGTGCCAGCTCCAGGGGACAGGGGGCGACTGGGGCCAACGTCCTGACTTTC
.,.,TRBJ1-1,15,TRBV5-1,CASSLGPDRSTEAFF,TGCGCCAGCAGCTTGGGACCGGACAGATCCACTGAAGCTTTCTTT
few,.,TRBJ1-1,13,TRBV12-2,CASRDRGHTEAFF,TGTGCAAGTCGCGACAGGGGGCACACTGAAGCTTTCTTT